The 25 T cell receptor beta chains below all came from one sample that was sequenced in a study of cytomegalovirus exposure and HLA in healthy donors. Amplification used 60 Vbeta primers and 13 Jbeta primers. The protocol was immunoSEQ multiplex PCR, while the TCRdb copy is restricted to in-frame clones and leaves out a portion. This repertoire comprises roughly 34,000 clones; its ten largest clones make up around 3.5%. The source material was PBMCs. The receptors derive from a man aged 35 to 55 in good health and CMV-seronegative.

This chain links TRBV29-1 with TRBJ2-2, with 7 bases aligning to TRBD1. With V trimmed by 7 bases and J by 3 bases, 8 bases remained unmatched. The CDR3 is 14 residues long. Germline V gives CDR1 SQVTM, CDR2 ANQGSEA. As DNA, the CDR3 is TGCAGCGCATCGGACAGGACCGACACCGGGGAGCTGTTTTTT. Translated, it gives CSASDRTDTGELFF.

The chain combines TRBV4-3 with TRBJ1-5; TRBD1 is a possible D gene (6 bases). The CDR3 consists of 14 residues. Trimming cost V 8 bases and J 6 bases, with 17 bases left between them. Germline CDR1 reads LGHNA; CDR2 reads YSLEER. The CDR3 protein is CASSRDKETQPQHF. In DNA, the CDR3 is TGCGCCAGCTCCCGGGACAAGGAGACTCAGCCCCAGCATTTT.

This chain joins TRBV7-9 and TRBJ2-1, with no clear D. This CDR3 has 13 residues. CDR1 and CDR2 (germline): SEHNR, FQNEAQ (reference sequence). V dropped 4 bases and J dropped 7 bases, with 11 bases sitting between them. The CDR3 DNA follows: TGTGCCAGCAGCTCCACTCTTGAGAATGAGCAGTTCTTC. Its protein product is CASSSTLENEQFF.

The genes are TRBV5-1 and TRBJ2-7; weak D call: TRBD1 (6 bases). Germline V gene lookup returns CDR1 SGHRS and CDR2 YFSETQ. The V end was cut by 3 bases, the J end by 3 bases, with 19 bases between. This CDR3 is 16 amino acids long. The CDR3 loop reads CASSWPYRDHYYEQYF. Here the CDR3 DNA reads TGCGCCAGCAGCTGGCCCTACAGGGACCATTACTACGAGCAGTACTTC.

This chain connects TRBV4-1 to TRBJ2-7; D possibly corresponds to TRBD2 (6 bases). Germline V gives CDR1 MGHRA, CDR2 YSYEKL. The CDR3 contains 16 residues. The V gene lost 0 bases and the J gene lost 5 bases, with 17 bases spanning the gap. The CDR3 coding sequence is TGCGCCAGCAGCCAAGAGGCTGCGAGGAGGGGCCACGAGCAGTACTTC. This translates into CASSQEAARRGHEQYF.

V is TRBV7-3 and J is TRBJ2-7; 14 bases align to TRBD2. The CDR3 has 16 residues. Germline assignment: CDR1 SGHTA and CDR2 FQGTGA. V dropped 5 bases and J dropped 6; count of bases not matched to a gene: 9. CDR3 bases: TGTGCCAGCAGCCCGGGACTAGCGGGAGCTATCCTCGAGCAGTACTTC. Its translation is CASSPGLAGAILEQYF.

The CDR3 is CASSDPLGGEQPQHF. As DNA, the CDR3 is TGTGCCAGCAGTGATCCGCTTGGGGGCGAACAGCCCCAGCATTTT. J is TRBJ1-5 and V is TRBV6-1; maybe TRBD1 (6 bases). V lost 3 bases to trimming and J lost 7 bases, with 16 bases between them. The CDR3 has 15 residues. Germline V gene lookup returns CDR1 MNHNS and CDR2 SASEGT.

The rearrangement joins TRBV6-1 to TRBJ2-5; D is perhaps TRBD2 (7 bases). There are 14 residues in the CDR3. Trimming removed 11 bases at V and 5 bases at J, with 21 bases between. Per germline, CDR1 MNHNS and CDR2 SASEGT. CDR3 nucleotide sequence: TGTGCCTCTCAAGGGGAGGGGGTCAGCGAGACCCAGTACTTC. It translates to CASQGEGVSETQYF.

J is TRBJ2-1 and V is TRBV28; D not certain. Deletions cut 2 bases from V and 0 bases from J, with 11 bases between. The CDR3 runs to 16 residues. The germline V gene has CDR1 MDHEN and CDR2 SYDVKM. CDR3 region: CASSLNGLGSYNEQFF. CDR3 DNA sequence: TGTGCCAGCAGTTTAAACGGTCTAGGCTCCTACAATGAGCAGTTCTTC.

V and J are TRBV30 and TRBJ2-6; possible D gene TRBD1, 6 bases. The CDR3 has 16 residues. Deletions cut 3 bases from V and 1 base from J, with 13 bases between. Germline CDR1 GTSNPN, CDR2 SVGIG (reference sequence). The CDR3 protein is CAWSATGLSGANVLTF. CDR3 DNA: TGTGCCTGGAGCGCTACAGGGTTGTCTGGGGCCAACGTCCTGACTTTC.

The chain has TRBV14 and TRBJ1-1, with D possibly matching TRBD1 (5 bases). V was pared by 0 bases and J by 1 base, with 9 bases between. Germline values: CDR1 SGHDN, CDR2 FVKESK. The CDR3 length is 15 residues. CDR3 sequence (DNA): TGTGCCAGCAGCCAAGACCTTGACAGGAACACTGAAGCTTTCTTT. Its translation is CASSQDLDRNTEAFF.

The chain is built from TRBV5-1 and TRBJ2-2; 9 nucleotides match TRBD1. CDR3 length: 14 residues. From germline, CDR1 is SGHRS and CDR2 YFSETQ. V was pared by 4 bases and J by 5 bases, with 3 bases of the junction left unmatched. The CDR3 sequence is CASSPGTGTGELFF. For the CDR3, the DNA is TGCGCCAGCAGCCCAGGGACAGGGACCGGGGAGCTGTTTTTT.

This chain links TRBV5-4 with TRBJ1-2; TRBD1 is a possible D gene (6 bases). Germline V gene lookup returns CDR1 SGHNT and CDR2 YYREEE (reference sequence). The CDR3 extends over 16 amino acids. V gave up 0 bases and J gave up 4 bases, with 16 bases separating them. DNA for the CDR3: TGTGCCAGCAGCTTGGTTCCAGGGGCAGCCCTCTATGGCTACACCTTC. This translates into CASSLVPGAALYGYTF.

V usage is TRBV19 and J usage is TRBJ1-2, with 9 bases fitting TRBD1. CDR1 LNHDA and CDR2 SQIVND come from the germline V gene (reference sequence). The CDR3 runs to 15 residues. V lost 2 bases, J lost 2 bases, and 3 bases stayed unmatched. The CDR3 DNA is TGTGCCAGTAGTATACGGACAGGGGAGAACTATGGCTACACCTTC. Protein sequence: CASSIRTGENYGYTF. The whole variable domain, filled in from reference TRBV19 and TRBJ1-2, reads DGGITQSPKYLFRKEGQNVTLSCEQNLNHDAMYWYRQDPGQGLRLIYYSQIVNDFQKGDIAEGYSVSREKKESFPLTVTSAQKNPTAFYLCASSIRTGENYGYTFGSGTRLTVV.

J is TRBJ2-5 and V is TRBV7-9; 13 bases fit TRBD2. The CDR3 is made up of 16 amino acids. The V and J ends lost 4 bases and 1 base, in that order; junction bases with no gene match: 3. Germline CDR1 and CDR2: SEHNR and FQNEAQ (reference sequence). The CDR3 sequence: CASSSGLAGVQETQYF. In nucleotides, the CDR3 is TGTGCCAGCAGCTCAGGACTAGCGGGAGTCCAAGAGACCCAGTACTTC.

The J gene is TRBJ2-7, the V gene TRBV7-2; possible D gene TRBD2, 5 bases. V was trimmed by 2 bases and J by 2 bases, leaving 10 bases between them. This CDR3 region has 14 residues. Germline V lookup: CDR1 SGHTA, CDR2 FQGNSA. Here the CDR3 DNA reads TGTGCCAGCAGCTTATCGAGGGAAGCCTACGAGCAGTACTTC. Amino acid sequence: CASSLSREAYEQYF.

The chain couples TRBV4-2 to TRBJ2-7; D unresolved. Trimming left V 0 bases short and J 2 bases short, with 8 bases between. Germline V gene sequence: CDR1 LGHNA, CDR2 YNFKEQ. The CDR3 length is 14 residues. CDR3: CASSQDVIAYEQYF. CDR3 coding DNA: TGTGCCAGCAGCCAAGATGTAATAGCCTACGAGCAGTACTTC.

V gene TRBV27 combines with J gene TRBJ1-5; D not resolved. This CDR3 has 13 residues. V lost 3 bases, J lost 7 bases, and 10 bases lay in between. The germline gives CDR1 MNHEY, CDR2 SMNVEV (reference sequence). CDR3 bases: TGTGCCAGCAGTTTCGGGGTAAACCAGCCCCAGCATTTT. This gives the protein CASSFGVNQPQHF.

Of note for this clone: Other DNA sequences in the sample encode the same CDR3. The V call is TRBV5-8, the J call TRBJ1-2; D gene uncertain. V lost 0 bases and J 0 bases, leaving 9 bases between the germline ends. Germline V gene lookup returns CDR1 SGHTS and CDR2 YDEGEE. CDR3 length: 15 residues. CDR3: CASSLGAGANYGYTF. The DNA for the CDR3 is TGTGCCAGCAGCTTGGGGGCGGGAGCTAACTATGGCTACACCTTC.

The chain combines TRBV28 with TRBJ1-2, with D uncertain. V lost 9 bases to trimming and J lost 8 bases, with 13 bases between them. Looked up from germline, CDR1 is MDHEN and CDR2 is SYDVKM. This CDR3 is built from 11 residues. Here the CDR3 DNA reads TGTGCCAGAAGCCGAGGTAACGGCTACACCTTC. As protein: CARSRGNGYTF.

CDR3 bases: TGTGCCAGTAGCCGGGACAGGTCCGCCTACGAGCAGTACTTC. Encoded protein: CASSRDRSAYEQYF. This chain links TRBV19 with TRBJ2-7; 8 nucleotides agree with TRBD1. The CDR3 sequence is 14 residues long. The junction had 6 bases not matched to a gene; V was cut back by 6 bases and J by 2 bases. Germline CDR1 LNHDA, CDR2 SQIVND (reference sequence).

V is TRBV19 and J is TRBJ2-1, with 8 bases aligning to TRBD2. Losses at the gene ends were 1 base for V and 3 bases for J; bases not matched to a gene: 8. Germline assignment: CDR1 LNHDA and CDR2 SQIVND (reference sequence). The CDR3 is 17 residues long. This chain's CDR3 is CASSIVGAGVHYNEQFF. DNA of the CDR3: TGTGCCAGTAGTATAGTAGGAGCGGGAGTCCACTACAATGAGCAGTTCTTC.

The chain employs TRBV28 and TRBJ1-5, with 7 bases aligning to TRBD1. Per the germline V gene, CDR1 is MDHEN and CDR2 is SYDVKM. The CDR3 extends over 14 amino acids. V lost 5 bases and J lost 7; bases outside the gene matches: 8. The CDR3 DNA reads TGTGCCAGCAGTCGAGGGGGCTTCGGGCAGCCCCAGCATTTT. The encoded protein is CASSRGGFGQPQHF.

The chain has TRBV18 and TRBJ2-7; no definite D call. The CDR3 contains 12 residues. Trimming stripped 3 bases from V and 5 bases from J, with 8 bases between. Germline assignment: CDR1 KGHSH and CDR2 LQKENI. CDR3 loop: CASSPLRDEQYF. The CDR3 region has the DNA TGTGCCAGCTCACCCCTACGGGACGAGCAGTACTTC.

The rearrangement uses TRBV6-1 and TRBJ2-7; a weak D match, TRBD1 (6 bases). Germline V gene sequence: CDR1 MNHNS, CDR2 SASEGT. Trimming pared 0 bases from V and 2 bases from J, leaving 11 bases between. The CDR3 spans 15 residues. Here the CDR3 DNA reads TGTGCCAGCAGTGAAGCGCAGGGGAGCGCCTACGAGCAGTACTTC. Its protein product is CASSEAQGSAYEQYF.